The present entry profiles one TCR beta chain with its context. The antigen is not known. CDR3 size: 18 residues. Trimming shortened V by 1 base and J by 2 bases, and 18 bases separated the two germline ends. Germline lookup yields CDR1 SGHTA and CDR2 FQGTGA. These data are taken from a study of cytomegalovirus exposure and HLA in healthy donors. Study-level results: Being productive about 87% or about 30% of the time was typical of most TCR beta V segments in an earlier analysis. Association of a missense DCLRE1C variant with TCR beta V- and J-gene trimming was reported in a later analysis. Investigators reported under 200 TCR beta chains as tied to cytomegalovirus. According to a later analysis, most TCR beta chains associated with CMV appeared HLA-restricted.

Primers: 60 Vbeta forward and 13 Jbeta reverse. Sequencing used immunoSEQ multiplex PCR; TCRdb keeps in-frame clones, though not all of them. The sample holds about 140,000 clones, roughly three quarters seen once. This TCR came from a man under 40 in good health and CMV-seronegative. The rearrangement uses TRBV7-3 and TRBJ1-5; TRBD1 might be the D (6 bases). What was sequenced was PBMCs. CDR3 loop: CASSLRQGKPECNQPQHF. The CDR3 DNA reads TGTGCCAGCAGCTTAAGGCAGGGGAAACCGGAGTGCAATCAGCCCCAGCATTTT.